This passage covers 9 T cell receptor beta chains from one sample sequenced in a study of beta chain features in type 1 diabetes. cDNA synthesis used the whole RNA isolate, giving expressed TCRB sequences. Libraries were prepared by immunoSEQ multiplex PCR; TCRdb keeps only in-frame clonotypes and omits some of them. The table shows around 160,000 clones, with nearly 50% occurring only once. The sequencing sample was made of Tregs from blood. The receptors were sampled from a man younger than 35 in good health.

The genes are TRBV28 and TRBJ2-7, with 9 bases identical to TRBD2. Unmatched junction bases numbered 6, after V lost 6 bases and J lost 0 bases. Germline assignment: CDR1 MDHEN and CDR2 SYDVKM. The CDR3 loop spans 15 amino acids. DNA for the CDR3: TGTGCCAGCAGCCCTAGCGGGGCACTCTCCTACGAGCAGTACTTC. Translated: CASSPSGALSYEQYF.

There are a few counts of this clone. The rearrangement joins TRBV6-6 to TRBJ1-5; a weak D match, TRBD1 (5 bases). V lost 1 base and J 6 bases, leaving 10 bases between the germline ends. The germline CDR1 and CDR2 sequences are MNHNY and SVGAGI (reference sequence). The length of the CDR3 is 14 residues. CDR3: CASSYWTIGQPQHF. CDR3 nucleotides: TGTGCCAGCAGTTACTGGACAATCGGTCAGCCCCAGCATTTT.

The rearrangement links TRBV6-5 to TRBJ1-1; D is uncertain. Trimming took off 4 bases at V and 2 bases at J, with 8 bases between the two ends. The CDR3 sequence is 13 residues long. Germline values: CDR1 MNHEY, CDR2 SVGAGI. The CDR3 spells CASSFDKNTEAFF. In nucleotides, the CDR3 is TGTGCCAGCAGTTTTGACAAAAACACTGAAGCTTTCTTT.

The CDR3 region is CASSATRGETQYF. The CDR3 DNA sequence: TGTGCCAGCAGTGCCACCAGGGGAGAGACCCAGTACTTC. The genes are TRBV6-4 and TRBJ2-5; a weak D match, TRBD1 (6 bases). The length of the CDR3 is 13 residues. Trimming pared 4 bases from V and 4 bases from J, leaving 10 bases between. Germline CDR1 MRHNA, CDR2 SNTAGT.

The chain recombines TRBV5-1 with TRBJ2-7, with a weak D call TRBD1 (6 bases). The CDR3 has 12 amino acids. Germline values: CDR1 SGHRS, CDR2 YFSETQ. V dropped 3 bases and J dropped 7 bases, with 11 bases sitting between them. DNA for the CDR3: TGCGCCAGCAGCTCGGACAGAGTGGAGCAGTACTTC. It yields the protein CASSSDRVEQYF.

V is TRBV5-5 and J is TRBJ2-7; weak D call: TRBD2 (5 bases). V lost 2 bases to trimming and J lost 7 bases, with 16 bases between them. CDR1 is SGHKS and CDR2 is YYEKEE in the germline V gene (reference sequence). The CDR3 loop spans 14 amino acids. CDR3: CASSFGNARREQYF. CDR3 in DNA: TGTGCCAGCAGCTTCGGGAACGCACGTCGGGAGCAGTACTTC.

This clone was counted only a few times. The chain combines TRBV7-9 with TRBJ2-1, with 7 nucleotides matching TRBD2. This CDR3 spans 14 amino acids. CDR1 is SEHNR and CDR2 is FQNEAQ in the germline V gene (reference sequence). J lost 10 bases, V lost 5 bases, and 11 bases had no gene match. The CDR3: CASSPRGVSAEQFF. CDR3 DNA sequence: TGTGCCAGCAGCCCCCGGGGGGTGTCGGCGGAGCAGTTCTTC.

This clone was observed a few times. The J gene is TRBJ2-3, the V gene TRBV25-1; D gene unclear. CDR1 MGHDK and CDR2 SYGVNS come from the germline V gene. The CDR3 totals 13 residues. The V gene lost 2 bases and the J gene lost 7 bases, with 10 bases spanning the gap. The CDR3 region is CASSEGALNTQYF. Here the CDR3 DNA reads TGTGCCAGCAGTGAAGGTGCGCTTAATACGCAGTATTTT.

The chain couples TRBV5-4 to TRBJ1-2; D is perhaps TRBD1 (6 bases). The V gene lost 1 base and the J gene lost 6 bases, with 16 bases spanning the gap. CDR1 SGHNT and CDR2 YYREEE come from the germline V gene (reference sequence). The CDR3 extends over 15 amino acids. As DNA, the CDR3 is TGTGCCAGCAGCTTGCGAGTCAGGGGTAGGCATGGCTACACCTTC. Its protein is CASSLRVRGRHGYTF.